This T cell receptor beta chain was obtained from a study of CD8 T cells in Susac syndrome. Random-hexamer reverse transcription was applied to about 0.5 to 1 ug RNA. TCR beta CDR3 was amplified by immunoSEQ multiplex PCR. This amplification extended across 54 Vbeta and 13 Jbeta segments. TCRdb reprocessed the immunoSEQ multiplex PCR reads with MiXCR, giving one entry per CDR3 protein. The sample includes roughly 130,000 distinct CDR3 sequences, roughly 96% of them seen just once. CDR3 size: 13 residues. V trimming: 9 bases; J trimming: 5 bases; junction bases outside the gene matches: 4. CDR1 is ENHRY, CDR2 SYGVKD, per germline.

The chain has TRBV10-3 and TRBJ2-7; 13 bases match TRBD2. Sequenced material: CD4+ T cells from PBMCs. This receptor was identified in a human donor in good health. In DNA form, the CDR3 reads TGTGCCATACGAGGACTAGCGGGGGACGAGCAGTACTTC. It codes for CAIRGLAGDEQYF.